The clone carrying this T cell receptor beta chain was recorded many times. Antigen unknown. These data originate in a study of molecular identifiers for immune sequencing clone quantification. Study outcomes and limitations: Detection of one spiked Jurkat cell's TCR RNA reportedly worked in 1 million or so naive cells.

The germline V gene has CDR1 SGHTA and CDR2 FQGTGA. J gave up 1 base and V 5 bases, and 6 bases lay outside the gene matches. There are 16 residues in the CDR3. The sorting of naive CD8 T cells used the CD8+CD4-CCR7+CD45RA+ phenotype. Each CDR3 protein gets one entry after TCRdb re-called the PCR reads with MiXCR. The sample shows over 600,000 distinct CDR3 sequences, around 20% of them seen only once. The source is a human donor in good health. Some libraries in this study had Jurkat cell RNA spiked in. The chain combines TRBV7-3 with TRBJ2-5; the match to TRBD2 covers 11 bases. Sequenced sample: naive CD8+ T cells from blood, with Jurkat cell RNA spiked in. Subset denoted: FACS-sorted CD8+CD4-CCR7+CD45RA+ naive T cells. The CDR3 loop reads CASSDYGTSGQETQYF. DNA for the CDR3: TGTGCCAGCAGCGATTACGGGACTAGCGGCCAAGAGACCCAGTACTTC.